The present TCR beta chain was sequenced within a study of shared clonotypes between healthy human individuals. V lost 6 bases and J lost 1, with 16 bases in between. The CDR3 has 15 amino acids. Germline CDR1 and CDR2: SNHLY and FYNNEI. General study points: There were few donors, and this limited the genetic and exposure-history diversity represented.

Template for every sorted-subset replicate PCR totaled approximately 0.2 ug DNA, roughly 30,000 T cell genomes. Repertoires were generated with immunoSEQ multiplex PCR, while TCRdb's copy carries only in-frame clones and drops some. The sample has 2 million to 2.5 million clones; 90% to 95% are singletons. To note about this clone: The antigen is not known.

The receptor was isolated from a man aged 18-30 years in good health. Some clones in this sample may be carry-over from other donors' samples. The specimen sequenced was naive CD4+ T cells from PBMCs. The subset was: CD45RA+ positively selected. The gene calls are TRBV2 and TRBJ2-7, with D perhaps matching TRBD2 (6 bases). The CDR3 DNA sequence: TGTGCCAGCAGACCCAGGTGGGAGGCTTCCTACGAGCAGTACTTC. Amino acid sequence: CASRPRWEASYEQYF.